The 15 T cell receptor beta chains below all came from one sample that was sequenced in a study of blood T cell repertoires in COVID-19. TCRdb's table, derived via immunoSEQ multiplex PCR, lists solely in-frame clones and lacks some. This sample has about 250,000 clones; around 85% occur once, and the top ten carry roughly 5.3%. The sequenced sample was peripheral blood. The receptors come from a man over 45 with active or convalescent COVID-19.

The chain combines TRBV6-1 with TRBJ2-7, with 7 bases that match TRBD2. This CDR3 has 17 amino acids. Germline values: CDR1 MNHNS, CDR2 SASEGT. V shed 1 base and J 0 bases; nucleotides not matched to a gene: 9. CDR3 loop: CASSEGYLAESSYEQYF. The CDR3 DNA follows: TGTGCCAGCAGTGAAGGGTACCTAGCGGAGAGCTCCTACGAGCAGTACTTC.

There are a few counts of this clone. The rearrangement joins TRBV18 to TRBJ2-1; D is ambiguous. The CDR3 contains 11 residues. The V end was cut by 3 bases, the J end by 10 bases, with 7 bases between. CDR1 and CDR2 (germline): KGHSH, LQKENI. The CDR3 DNA follows: TGTGCCAGCTCACCCGAAACAGAGCAGTTCTTC. Translating it yields CASSPETEQFF. Full variable domain (rest looked up from reference TRBV18 and TRBJ2-1): NAGVMQNPRHLVRRRGQEARLRCSPMKGHSHVYWYRQLPEEGLKFMVYLQKENIIDESGMPKERFSAEFPKEGPSILRIQQVVRGDSAAYFCASSPETEQFFGPGTRLTVL.

The genes are TRBV5-1 and TRBJ2-5; TRBD2 matches at 11 bases. In germline, CDR1 is SGHRS, CDR2 YFSETQ. The V gene end was trimmed by 4 bases and the J gene end by 5 bases; junction bases not matched to a gene: 10. The CDR3 consists of 16 residues. The chain's CDR3 is CASSMVKLAGEETQYF. DNA of the CDR3: TGCGCCAGCAGCATGGTTAAACTAGCGGGGGAGGAGACCCAGTACTTC.

The chain has TRBV14 and TRBJ1-1, with 10 bases identical to TRBD1. The CDR3 consists of 15 residues. V dropped 8 bases and J dropped 0; count of bases not matched to a gene: 6. Germline assignment: CDR1 SGHDN and CDR2 FVKESK. Here the CDR3 DNA reads TGTGCCAGCGGAGGACAGGGGGTTATGAACACTGAAGCTTTCTTT. It translates to CASGGQGVMNTEAFF.

The V call is TRBV15, the J call TRBJ2-5; 8 bases fit TRBD2. This CDR3 has 14 amino acids. Germline CDR1 and CDR2: LNHNV and YYDKDF (reference sequence). Trimming cost V 3 bases and J 4 bases; bases outside gene matches: 4. The CDR3 region is CATSSSAGGETQYF. The CDR3 bases are TGTGCCACCAGCAGTTCCGCGGGAGGAGAGACCCAGTACTTC.

The V gene is TRBV3-1 (or the pseudogene TRBV3-2), the J gene TRBJ1-5; 7 nucleotides agree with TRBD1. The CDR3 is made up of 19 amino acids. The V gene end was trimmed by 0 bases and the J gene end by 0 bases; junction bases not matched to a gene: 11. Germline CDR1 reads LGHDT; CDR2 reads YNNKEL (reference sequence). The CDR3 reads CASSQDWGGTDHSNQPQHF. DNA of the CDR3: TGTGCCAGCAGCCAAGATTGGGGCGGGACAGACCATAGCAATCAGCCCCAGCATTTT.

This chain connects TRBV5-4 to TRBJ2-2; 12 bases agree with TRBD2. Germline CDR1 is SGHNT and CDR2 is YYREEE (reference sequence). The CDR3 has 17 residues. Trimming cost V 4 bases and J 4 bases; bases outside gene matches: 8. The CDR3 coding sequence is TGTGCCAGCAGCCAAACGACTAGCGGGAGCCGCACCGGGGAGCTGTTTTTT. Amino acid sequence: CASSQTTSGSRTGELFF.

The rearrangement links TRBV18 to TRBJ2-7; 7 positions agree with TRBD2. Trimming cost V 5 bases and J 3 bases; bases outside gene matches: 7. The CDR3 loop spans 14 amino acids. Germline V gene lookup returns CDR1 KGHSH and CDR2 LQKENI. The CDR3 region is CASSTDRTSYEQYF. The CDR3, as DNA: TGTGCCAGCTCAACCGACCGGACTAGCTACGAGCAGTACTTC.

This chain joins TRBV30 and TRBJ1-6; 8 bases map to TRBD1. Germline V gene data show CDR1 as GTSNPN and CDR2 as SVGIG (reference sequence). This CDR3 is 15 amino acids long. Trimming cost V 2 bases and J 8 bases; bases outside gene matches: 8. CDR3 loop: CAWSSPGQGYSPLHF. The CDR3 DNA sequence: TGTGCCTGGAGTAGCCCAGGACAGGGTTATTCACCCCTCCACTTT.

This chain links TRBV23-1 with TRBJ1-6; tentatively, D is TRBD1 (5 bases). TRBV23-1 is flagged as an ORF with uncertain function. Trimming left V 4 bases short and J 7 bases short, with 20 bases between. This CDR3 is 17 amino acids long. The CDR3: CASSRASQGLLNSPLHF. CDR3 nucleotide sequence: TGCGCCAGCAGTCGCGCGAGCCAGGGACTGCTGAATTCACCCCTCCACTTT.

Only a few counts were recorded for this clone. The rearrangement uses TRBV27 and TRBJ1-4, with a tentative D call TRBD1 (5 bases). Trimming took off 5 bases at V and 8 bases at J, with 18 bases between the two ends. The CDR3 runs 15 residues. The germline gives CDR1 MNHEY, CDR2 SMNVEV (reference sequence). This chain's CDR3 is CASSGRAGMGEKLFF. The CDR3 coding sequence is TGTGCCAGCAGTGGTCGGGCAGGGATGGGAGAAAAACTGTTTTTT.

The rearrangement joins TRBV28 to TRBJ1-5; the match to TRBD1 covers 9 bases. After removal of 6 bases from V and 7 bases from J, the junction contained 7 bases not matched to a gene. Germline V CDR1 and CDR2: MDHEN, SYDVKM. The CDR3 has 14 amino acids. The CDR3 nucleotides read TGTGCCAGCAGCTTAACAGGGGGCGGGCAGCCCCAGCATTTT. This codes for CASSLTGGGQPQHF.

This chain connects TRBV4-1 to TRBJ2-7; the D gene is possibly TRBD1 (7 bases). Deletions cut 6 bases from V and 4 bases from J, with 19 bases between. This CDR3 comprises 15 residues. Germline V lookup: CDR1 MGHRA, CDR2 YSYEKL. Here the CDR3 DNA reads TGCGCCAGCAGTCAAAATCAGGGGGGAACTTACGAGCAGTACTTC. It encodes CASSQNQGGTYEQYF.

The rearrangement joins TRBV13 to TRBJ1-5; D is uncertain. The V and J ends lost 2 bases and 6 bases respectively, with 14 bases between them. This CDR3 spans 15 amino acids. Germline CDR1 and CDR2: PRHDT and FYEKMQ (reference sequence). The CDR3 sequence is CASSLREEIGQPQHF. DNA for the CDR3: TGTGCCAGCAGCTTAAGGGAGGAAATCGGTCAGCCCCAGCATTTT.

The genes are TRBV7-8 and TRBJ2-7, with 10 bases lining up with TRBD2. Germline V gene lookup returns CDR1 SGHVS and CDR2 FQNEAQ. This CDR3 spans 16 amino acids. The trim removed 5 bases at V and 1 base at J, leaving 8 bases unmatched. The CDR3 sequence: CASSPRRTSGSYEQYF. The DNA for the CDR3 is TGTGCCAGCAGCCCGCGCCGGACTAGCGGTTCCTACGAGCAGTACTTC.